The 7 T cell receptor beta chains below all came from one sample that was sequenced in a study of blood T cell repertoires in COVID-19. Sequencing used immunoSEQ multiplex PCR; TCRdb keeps in-frame clones, though not all of them. The table has about 36,000 clones, around 80% seen once. Sequenced: peripheral blood. Source of these receptors: a man aged 55 to 70 with active COVID-19.

In DNA, the CDR3 is TGCAGCGTTCAACAGGGGAACACTGAAGCTTTCTTT. Its protein is CSVQQGNTEAFF. The chain couples TRBV29-1 to TRBJ1-1, with a weak D call TRBD1 (6 bases). Deletions cut 5 bases from V and 1 base from J, with 8 bases between. There are 12 residues in the CDR3. CDR1 SQVTM and CDR2 ANQGSEA come from the germline V gene.

The V and J genes are TRBV7-9 and TRBJ2-7, with 12 positions matching TRBD1. CDR3 size: 16 residues. The V gene end was trimmed by 0 bases and the J gene end by 5 bases; junction bases not matched to a gene: 5. Germline loops: CDR1 SEHNR, CDR2 FQNEAQ (reference sequence). The DNA for the CDR3 is TGTGCCAGCAGCTTAGCTTCCGGGACAGGGGGCGACGAGCAGTACTTC. The encoded protein is CASSLASGTGGDEQYF.

The V call is TRBV9, the J call TRBJ2-5, with D possibly being TRBD1 (7 bases). Per the germline V gene, CDR1 is SGDLS and CDR2 is YYNGEE. The V gene lost 4 bases and the J gene lost 1 base, with 14 bases spanning the gap. This CDR3 has 15 residues. The CDR3 is CASSPGGTFQETQYF. CDR3 DNA sequence: TGTGCCAGCAGCCCAGGGGGGACTTTCCAAGAGACCCAGTACTTC.

The chain combines TRBV29-1 with TRBJ1-2; D ambiguous. This CDR3 spans 14 amino acids. Deletions cut 3 bases from V and 4 bases from J, with 15 bases between. Germline V CDR1 and CDR2: SQVTM, ANQGSEA. The CDR3 DNA sequence: TGCAGCGTTGAGAGCGGGCGGCGGCTCTATGGCTACACCTTC. This gives the protein CSVESGRRLYGYTF. The full variable domain, rest sourced from reference TRBV29-1 and TRBJ1-2, is SAVISQKPSRDICQRGTSLTIQCQVDSQVTMMFWYRQQPGQSLTLIATANQGSEATYESGFVIDKFPISRPNLTFSTLTVSNMSPEDSSIYLCSVESGRRLYGYTFGSGTRLTVV.

This chain uses TRBV12-2 with TRBJ1-6; TRBD1, as called in the table, went unchecked against the DNA. TRBV12-2 is noted as a pseudogene. The CDR3 contains 20 residues. The DNA for the CDR3 is TGTGCAAGTCGCTTAGCCCCAATTGAAGGACAGGGCCCCAATAATTCACCCCTCCACTTT. As protein: CASRLAPIEGQGPNNSPLHF.

This sequence joins TRBV2 and TRBJ1-1; D gene unclear. The V gene lost 6 bases and the J gene lost 7 bases, with 15 bases spanning the gap. Germline V gene data show CDR1 as SNHLY and CDR2 as FYNNEI. The CDR3 contains 13 residues. CDR3 bases: TGTGCCAGCAGGACGCGGGAGGAGGGTGAAGCTTTCTTT. Amino acids: CASRTREEGEAFF.

The gene calls are TRBV6-6 and TRBJ1-4; 7 nucleotides match TRBD1. V dropped 5 bases and J dropped 7; count of bases not matched to a gene: 10. The germline gives CDR1 MNHNY, CDR2 SVGAGI (reference sequence). This CDR3 has 15 residues. CDR3 coding DNA: TGTGCCAGCAGTCCCGGGACAGCCCCTGGTGAAAAACTGTTTTTT. Amino acid sequence: CASSPGTAPGEKLFF.